The next 32 T cell receptor beta chains were all read from a single sample in a study of blood T cell repertoires in COVID-19. Clones were sequenced by immunoSEQ multiplex PCR, and TCRdb holds only the in-frame ones, with some missing. The sample holds 260,000 or so clones, around four fifths seen once. The source material was peripheral blood. These receptor sequences come from a man older than 75 with acute or convalescent COVID-19.

V usage is TRBV28 and J usage is TRBJ2-3; possibly TRBD2 for D (6 bases). The CDR3 has 18 amino acids. Trimming took 7 bases from V and 0 from J, leaving 23 bases between them. Germline V lookup: CDR1 MDHEN, CDR2 SYDVKM. CDR3 region: CASNPEGLLSRSTDTQYF. In nucleotides, the CDR3 is TGTGCCAGCAACCCCGAGGGACTCCTAAGCCGAAGCACAGATACGCAGTATTTT.

The genes are TRBV19 and TRBJ2-2; TRBD1 matches 11 bases. The CDR3 sequence is 15 residues long. V dropped 4 bases and J dropped 5; count of bases not matched to a gene: 3. Germline V CDR1 and CDR2: LNHDA, SQIVND (reference sequence). CDR3 in DNA: TGTGCCAGTAGTACCGGGACAGGGGGGACCGGGGAGCTGTTTTTT. This codes for CASSTGTGGTGELFF.

This clone was picked up one time. The genes are TRBV5-1 and TRBJ2-6; D is unclear. V was trimmed by 0 bases and J by 0 bases, leaving 7 bases between them. Germline V gene lookup returns CDR1 SGHRS and CDR2 YFSETQ. The CDR3 is made up of 16 amino acids. The CDR3 DNA reads as TGCGCCAGCAGCTTGGGCGCCGTCTCTGGGGCCAACGTCCTGACTTTC. It translates to CASSLGAVSGANVLTF.

V gene TRBV6-5 combines with J gene TRBJ2-5, with D tentatively TRBD2 (7 bases). The germline CDR1 and CDR2 sequences are MNHEY and SVGAGI. Trimming removed 5 bases from V and 5 bases from J, with 18 bases in between. The CDR3 covers 15 residues. CDR3 in amino acids: CASSPGASGEETQYF. DNA of the CDR3: TGTGCCAGCAGTCCAGGGGCTAGCGGCGAGGAGACCCAGTACTTC.

The rearrangement joins TRBV5-6 to TRBJ2-7; 16 nucleotides agree with TRBD2. Unmatched junction bases numbered 6, after V lost 2 bases and J lost 1 base. The CDR3 totals 18 residues. Germline assignment: CDR1 SGHDT and CDR2 YYEEEE. DNA of the CDR3: TGTGCCAGCAGCTTTTGGGGACTAGCGGGAGGGCCGTCCTACGAGCAGTACTTC. It translates to CASSFWGLAGGPSYEQYF.

This clone was seen just once. Distinct nucleotide sequences in the sample also encode this CDR3. This chain links TRBV5-1 with TRBJ2-5; D possibly corresponds to TRBD1 (5 bases). Per germline, CDR1 SGHRS and CDR2 YFSETQ. The V gene lost 1 base and the J gene lost 3 bases, with 10 bases spanning the gap. There are 14 residues in the CDR3. The CDR3 loop is CASSLSTGKETQYF. The CDR3 DNA is TGCGCCAGCAGCTTGAGCACAGGAAAAGAGACCCAGTACTTC.

The chain recombines TRBV2 with TRBJ2-1; 13 bases agree with TRBD2. CDR1 SNHLY and CDR2 FYNNEI come from the germline V gene. The CDR3 has 17 residues. With V trimmed by 6 bases and J by 3 bases, 8 bases remained unmatched. This chain's CDR3 is CASSDRLAGGLYNEQFF. CDR3 DNA: TGTGCCAGCAGCGATCGACTAGCGGGGGGCCTCTACAATGAGCAGTTCTTC.

This chain links TRBV21-1 with TRBJ2-1; the table's D call, TRBD2, was not checked against the DNA. TRBV21-1 is recorded as a pseudogene. The CDR3 spans 17 residues. This chain's CDR3 is CASSKALAEGGHNEQFF. As DNA, the CDR3 is TGTGCCAGCAGCAAAGCTCTCGCGGAGGGGGGGCACAATGAGCAGTTCTTC.

This chain links TRBV28 with TRBJ2-4, with D possibly TRBD1 on 6 matching bases. The germline V and J ends were trimmed by 2 bases and 0 bases, with 8 bases remaining between them. Germline CDR1 and CDR2: MDHEN and SYDVKM. This CDR3 comprises 15 residues. CDR3 protein: CASSLTGLAKNIQYF. CDR3 DNA sequence: TGTGCCAGCAGTTTAACAGGGTTAGCCAAAAACATTCAGTACTTC. The whole variable domain, remainder taken from reference TRBV28 and TRBJ2-4, is DVKVTQSSRYLVKRTGEKVFLECVQDMDHENMFWYRQDPGLGLRLIYFSYDVKMKEKGDIPEGYSVSREKKERFSLILESASTNQTSMYLCASSLTGLAKNIQYFGAGTRLSVL.

The chain uses TRBV3-1 (or the pseudogene TRBV3-2) and TRBJ1-1; tentatively, D is TRBD1 (5 bases). The CDR3 has 16 residues. Germline CDR1 is LGHDT and CDR2 is YNNKEL (reference sequence). Deletions cut 4 bases from V and 4 bases from J, with 19 bases between. This CDR3 reads CASSLGGVGRGTEAFF. DNA of the CDR3: TGTGCCAGCAGCCTCGGGGGAGTGGGGAGGGGCACTGAAGCTTTCTTT.

The genes are TRBV7-2 and TRBJ2-1, with 15 bases lining up with TRBD2. The CDR3 covers 16 residues. Trimming cost V 6 bases and J 9 bases; bases outside gene matches: 9. The germline V gene encodes CDR1 SGHTA and CDR2 FQGNSA. CDR3 sequence: CASSIGGTSGGREQFF. CDR3 in DNA: TGTGCCAGCAGTATCGGAGGGACTAGCGGGGGGCGTGAGCAGTTCTTC. Looking up the rest from reference TRBV7-2 and TRBJ2-1 gives the full variable domain: GAGVSQSPSNKVTEKGKDVELRCDPISGHTALYWYRQSLGQGLEFLIYFQGNSAPDKSGLPSDRFSAERTGGSVSTLTIQRTQQEDSAVYLCASSIGGTSGGREQFFGPGTRLTVL.

The chain has TRBV7-9 and TRBJ2-1; possibly TRBD1 for D (5 bases). This CDR3 comprises 14 residues. Germline CDR1 reads SEHNR; CDR2 reads FQNEAQ (reference sequence). Between the trimmed V and J ends, which lost 3 bases and 7 bases, there was a span of 13 bases. CDR3 nucleotide sequence: TGTGCCAGCAGCTTTATCGCAGGGCCGAATGAGCAGTTCTTC. It encodes CASSFIAGPNEQFF.

The CDR3 loop reads CASSLEAEGSYEQYF. Here the CDR3 DNA reads TGCGCCAGCAGCTTGGAGGCGGAGGGCTCCTACGAGCAGTACTTC. The V and J genes are TRBV5-1 and TRBJ2-7; TRBD2 is a possible D gene (6 bases). V dropped 0 bases and J dropped 0 bases, with 10 bases sitting between them. CDR3 size: 15 residues. Germline V gene lookup returns CDR1 SGHRS and CDR2 YFSETQ.

The J gene is TRBJ1-1, the V gene TRBV29-1, with 7 nucleotides matching TRBD1. The trim removed 7 bases at V and 4 bases at J, leaving 3 bases unmatched. The CDR3 consists of 11 residues. The germline gives CDR1 SQVTM, CDR2 ANQGSEA. As DNA, the CDR3 is TGCAGCGCGGGGGACAGCACTGAAGCTTTCTTT. Its translation is CSAGDSTEAFF.

The chain has TRBV19 and TRBJ2-3, with a tentative D call TRBD2 (5 bases). CDR1 is LNHDA and CDR2 is SQIVND in the germline V gene (reference sequence). The CDR3 totals 13 residues. V dropped 3 bases and J dropped 6 bases, with 10 bases sitting between them. The CDR3: CASSIGVWDTQYF. CDR3 DNA sequence: TGTGCCAGTAGTATCGGGGTGTGGGATACGCAGTATTTT.

The chain combines TRBV19 with TRBJ2-2; the D is unclear. Trimming stripped 1 base from V and 4 bases from J, with 10 bases between. The germline CDR1 and CDR2 sequences are LNHDA and SQIVND (reference sequence). The length of the CDR3 is 15 residues. CDR3 nucleotide sequence: TGTGCCAGTAGTATAGGGAGTGAGGCCACCGGGGAGCTGTTTTTT. As protein: CASSIGSEATGELFF. The full variable domain, with the rest looked up from reference TRBV19 and TRBJ2-2, is DGGITQSPKYLFRKEGQNVTLSCEQNLNHDAMYWYRQDPGQGLRLIYYSQIVNDFQKGDIAEGYSVSREKKESFPLTVTSAQKNPTAFYLCASSIGSEATGELFFGEGSRLTVL.

The rearrangement links TRBV19 to TRBJ1-3, with D tentatively TRBD1 (5 bases). Germline CDR1 reads LNHDA; CDR2 reads SQIVND (reference sequence). Trimming took 3 bases from V and 2 from J, leaving 17 bases between them. This CDR3 is 17 amino acids long. The CDR3 nucleotides are TGTGCCAGTAGTATCGGCGGAGGGGCGGTTGCTGGAAACACCATATATTTT. Amino acids: CASSIGGGAVAGNTIYF.

The rearrangement joins TRBV5-8 to TRBJ1-5; 7 nucleotides match TRBD1. Germline V gene sequence: CDR1 SGHTS, CDR2 YDEGEE. Unmatched junction bases numbered 13, after V lost 4 bases and J lost 9 bases. This CDR3 is built from 15 residues. For the CDR3, the DNA is TGTGCCAGCAGCCCCTGGCAGGGGGTGAGCGGGCCCCAGCATTTT. Translating gives CASSPWQGVSGPQHF.

CDR3 sequence (DNA): TGTGCCAGCACAGTGACAGGGGCAGATACGCAGTATTTT. Translating it yields CASTVTGADTQYF. V gene TRBV6-5 combines with J gene TRBJ2-3; 8 nucleotides agree with TRBD1. With 7 bases clipped from V and 4 bases from J, the junction kept 4 bases outside the gene matches. Germline V gene sequence: CDR1 MNHEY, CDR2 SVGAGI. The CDR3 has 13 residues.

V and J are TRBV5-1 and TRBJ2-1; 10 positions agree with TRBD2. The CDR3 sequence is 17 residues long. V was clipped by 2 bases and J by 3 bases; unmatched bases: 8. Germline CDR1 and CDR2: SGHRS and YFSETQ. CDR3 sequence reads: CASSFSEASGSYNEQFF. The DNA of the CDR3 is TGCGCCAGCAGCTTCTCAGAGGCTAGCGGGAGCTACAATGAGCAGTTCTTC. Supplemented by reference TRBV5-1 and TRBJ2-1, the full variable domain reads KAGVTQTPRYLIKTRGQQVTLSCSPISGHRSVSWYQQTPGQGLQFLFEYFSETQRNKGNFPGRFSGRQFSNSRSEMNVSTLELGDSALYLCASSFSEASGSYNEQFFGPGTRLTVL.

The chain uses TRBV27 and TRBJ2-1; 7 positions match TRBD2. Germline CDR1 MNHEY, CDR2 SMNVEV (reference sequence). The ends lost 6 bases at V and 5 bases at J; junction bases unmatched: 10. CDR3 length: 15 amino acids. The CDR3 nucleotides are TGTGCCAGCAGACCAGCCGGGACTAAACACAATGAGCAGTTCTTC. Amino acids: CASRPAGTKHNEQFF.

The J gene is TRBJ1-2, the V gene TRBV27, with D perhaps TRBD1 (6 bases). Per germline, CDR1 MNHEY and CDR2 SMNVEV (reference sequence). This CDR3 is 19 amino acids long. Trimming left V 4 bases short and J 1 base short, with 25 bases between. Written as DNA, the CDR3 is TGTGCCAGCAGTTCAAACAGGGTCCCCATCTCGTCCGTTAACTATGGCTACACCTTC. Encoded protein: CASSSNRVPISSVNYGYTF.

The rearrangement links TRBV27 to TRBJ2-3, with D perhaps matching TRBD2 (6 bases). The CDR3 is 11 amino acids. V shed 5 bases and J shed 8 bases, with 8 bases lying between them. In germline, CDR1 is MNHEY, CDR2 SMNVEV (reference sequence). The CDR3 DNA reads TGTGCCAGCAGTCACGGGGGTACGCAGTATTTT. As protein: CASSHGGTQYF.

CDR3 sequence: CASSLGSGTGAADTQYF. CDR3 bases: TGTGCCAGCAGTTTAGGCTCCGGGACAGGTGCAGCAGATACGCAGTATTTT. The chain is built from TRBV28 and TRBJ2-3, with 8 nucleotides matching TRBD1. V was clipped by 2 bases and J by 4 bases; unmatched bases: 11. This CDR3 spans 17 amino acids. Germline assignment: CDR1 MDHEN and CDR2 SYDVKM.

The chain recombines TRBV3-1 (or the pseudogene TRBV3-2) with TRBJ2-7; a weak D match, TRBD2 (6 bases). This CDR3 region has 11 residues. Trimming removed 4 bases from V and 6 bases from J, with 7 bases in between. The V gene's germline CDR1 is LGHDT and CDR2 YNNKEL (reference sequence). Written as DNA, the CDR3 is TGTGCCAGCAGCCGCGGGGTCGAGCAGTACTTC. Translating it yields CASSRGVEQYF.

The chain links TRBV28 to TRBJ2-2, with D possibly being TRBD1 (5 bases). Germline V gene data show CDR1 as MDHEN and CDR2 as SYDVKM. The CDR3 has 14 amino acids. V dropped 7 bases and J dropped 1 base, with 10 bases sitting between them. The CDR3 bases are TGTGCCAGCATGGGGCAGGGGAACACCGGGGAGCTGTTTTTT. Protein: CASMGQGNTGELFF.

The sample holds a few counts of this clone. The chain combines TRBV23-1 with TRBJ1-5; 10 bases map to TRBD1. TRBV23-1 carries the ORF label, with uncertain function. With 1 base clipped from V and 2 bases from J, the junction kept 8 bases outside the gene matches. This CDR3 region has 18 residues. CDR3: CASSQWGDRGDGNQPQHF. The CDR3 nucleotides read TGCGCCAGCAGTCAATGGGGGGACAGGGGCGATGGCAATCAGCCCCAGCATTTT.

The gene calls are TRBV30 and TRBJ1-4, with 8 bases aligning to TRBD1. The CDR3 totals 13 residues. The ends lost 5 bases at V and 4 bases at J; junction bases unmatched: 3. The germline CDR1 and CDR2 sequences are GTSNPN and SVGIG (reference sequence). The CDR3: CAWQGQVNEKLFF. CDR3 coding DNA: TGTGCCTGGCAGGGACAGGTTAATGAAAAACTGTTTTTT. Based on the CDR3 plus reference TRBV30 and TRBJ1-4, the full variable domain is SQTIHQWPATLVQPVGSPLSLECTVEGTSNPNLYWYRQAAGRGLQLLFYSVGIGQISSEVPQNLSASRPQDRQFILSSKKLLLSDSGFYLCAWQGQVNEKLFFGSGTQLSVL.

V and J are TRBV28 and TRBJ2-1; 13 bases are a match to TRBD2. The V gene end was trimmed by 4 bases and the J gene end by 3 bases; junction bases not matched to a gene: 9. Germline loops: CDR1 MDHEN, CDR2 SYDVKM. The CDR3 has 18 amino acids. The CDR3 here is CASSSPPGTSGNYNEQFF. The CDR3 DNA sequence: TGTGCCAGCAGTTCCCCCCCCGGGACTAGCGGGAACTACAATGAGCAGTTCTTC. Full variable domain (rest looked up from reference TRBV28 and TRBJ2-1): DVKVTQSSRYLVKRTGEKVFLECVQDMDHENMFWYRQDPGLGLRLIYFSYDVKMKEKGDIPEGYSVSREKKERFSLILESASTNQTSMYLCASSSPPGTSGNYNEQFFGPGTRLTVL.

This clone occurred once. The V gene is TRBV18, the J gene TRBJ1-2; TRBD1 is a possible D gene (5 bases). The V and J ends lost 3 bases and 3 bases respectively, with 14 bases between them. The germline CDR1 and CDR2 sequences are KGHSH and LQKENI. This CDR3 is built from 15 residues. CDR3 amino acids: CASSPITGEHYGYTF. The CDR3 nucleotides read TGTGCCAGCTCACCCATTACAGGAGAACACTATGGCTACACCTTC.

This clone was found a few times. V usage is TRBV27 and J usage is TRBJ2-7, with TRBD1 as a possible D gene (5 bases). Per the germline V gene, CDR1 is MNHEY and CDR2 is SMNVEV (reference sequence). There are 16 residues in the CDR3. V lost 2 bases to trimming and J lost 2 bases, with 16 bases between them. The CDR3, as DNA: TGTGCCAGCAGTTTACAGGGTCGGACGCCGGCCTACGAGCAGTACTTC. Its translation is CASSLQGRTPAYEQYF.

The CDR3 sequence is CSVVHGGGNTEAFF. In DNA, the CDR3 is TGCAGCGTTGTCCATGGCGGGGGGAACACTGAAGCTTTCTTT. V is TRBV29-1 and J is TRBJ1-1, with D perhaps matching TRBD1 (5 bases). The V and J ends lost 4 bases and 1 base respectively, with 13 bases between them. The germline gives CDR1 SQVTM, CDR2 ANQGSEA. This CDR3 is 14 amino acids long.